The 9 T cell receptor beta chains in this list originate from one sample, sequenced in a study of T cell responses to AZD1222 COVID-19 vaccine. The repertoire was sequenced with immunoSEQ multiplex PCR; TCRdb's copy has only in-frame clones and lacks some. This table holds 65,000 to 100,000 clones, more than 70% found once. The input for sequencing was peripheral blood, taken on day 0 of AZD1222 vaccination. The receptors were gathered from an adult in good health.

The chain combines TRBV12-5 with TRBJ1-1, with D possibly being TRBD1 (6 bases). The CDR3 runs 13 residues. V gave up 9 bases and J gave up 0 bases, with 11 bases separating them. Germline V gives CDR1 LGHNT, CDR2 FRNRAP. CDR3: CASNTGLNTEAFF. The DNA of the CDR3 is TGTGCTAGCAACACAGGGTTGAACACTGAAGCTTTCTTT.

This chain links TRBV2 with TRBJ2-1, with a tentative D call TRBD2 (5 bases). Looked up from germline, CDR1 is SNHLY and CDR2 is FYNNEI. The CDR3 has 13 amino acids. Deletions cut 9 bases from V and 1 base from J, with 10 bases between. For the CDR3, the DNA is TGTGCCAGGAGTAGCGTGTCCTACAATGAGCAGTTCTTC. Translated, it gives CARSSVSYNEQFF.

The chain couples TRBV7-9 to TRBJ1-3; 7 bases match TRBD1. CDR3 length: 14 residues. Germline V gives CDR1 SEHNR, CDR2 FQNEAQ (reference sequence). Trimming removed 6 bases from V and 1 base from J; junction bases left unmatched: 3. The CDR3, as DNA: TGTGCCAGCAGGCGACAGGGATCTGGAAACACCATATATTTT. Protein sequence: CASRRQGSGNTIYF.

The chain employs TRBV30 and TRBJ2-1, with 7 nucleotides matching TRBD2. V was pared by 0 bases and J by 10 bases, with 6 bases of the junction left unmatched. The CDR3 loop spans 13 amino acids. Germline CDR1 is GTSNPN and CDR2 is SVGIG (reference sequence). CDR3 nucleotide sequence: TGTGCCTGGAGTGTAGGCGGGAGTAAGGAGCAGTTCTTC. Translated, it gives CAWSVGGSKEQFF. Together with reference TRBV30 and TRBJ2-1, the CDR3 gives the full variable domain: SQTIHQWPATLVQPVGSPLSLECTVEGTSNPNLYWYRQAAGRGLQLLFYSVGIGQISSEVPQNLSASRPQDRQFILSSKKLLLSDSGFYLCAWSVGGSKEQFFGPGTRLTVL.

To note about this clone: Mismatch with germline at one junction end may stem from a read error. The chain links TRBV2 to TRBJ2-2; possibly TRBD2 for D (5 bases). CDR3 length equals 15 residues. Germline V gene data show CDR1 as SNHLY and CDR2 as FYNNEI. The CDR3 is CASSVKRRNAGELFF. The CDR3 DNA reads TGTGCCAGCAGTGTAAAGCGGCGGAACGCCGGGGAGCTGTTTTTT.

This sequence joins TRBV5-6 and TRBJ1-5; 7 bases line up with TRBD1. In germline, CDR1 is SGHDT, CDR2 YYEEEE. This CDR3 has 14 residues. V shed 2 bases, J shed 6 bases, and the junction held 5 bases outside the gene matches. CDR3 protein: CASSFGTAPQPQHF. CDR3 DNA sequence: TGTGCCAGCAGCTTCGGGACAGCACCTCAGCCCCAGCATTTT.

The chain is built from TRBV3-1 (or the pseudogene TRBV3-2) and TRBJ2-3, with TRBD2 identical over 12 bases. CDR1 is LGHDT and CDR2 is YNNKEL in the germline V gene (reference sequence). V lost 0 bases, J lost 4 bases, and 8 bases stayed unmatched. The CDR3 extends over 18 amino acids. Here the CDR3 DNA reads TGTGCCAGCAGCCAAGAGGTCCGACTAGCGGGGGTAGCAGATACGCAGTATTTT. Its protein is CASSQEVRLAGVADTQYF.

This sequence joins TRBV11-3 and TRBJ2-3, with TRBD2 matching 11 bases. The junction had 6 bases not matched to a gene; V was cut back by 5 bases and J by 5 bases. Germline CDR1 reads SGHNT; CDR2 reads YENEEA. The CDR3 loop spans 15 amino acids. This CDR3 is CASSMTSGIGDTQYF. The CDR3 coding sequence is TGTGCCAGCAGCATGACTAGCGGGATAGGAGATACGCAGTATTTT.

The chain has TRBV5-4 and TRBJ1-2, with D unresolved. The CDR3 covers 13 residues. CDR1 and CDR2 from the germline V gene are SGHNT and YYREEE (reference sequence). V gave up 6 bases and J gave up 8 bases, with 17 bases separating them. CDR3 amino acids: CASTVTGNGGYTF. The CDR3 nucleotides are TGTGCCAGCACCGTCACCGGGAATGGAGGCTACACCTTC.